This T cell receptor (beta chain) emerged from a study of PD-1 blockade in classical Hodgkin lymphoma. Time point: newly diagnosed, previously untreated cHL patient sample. PBMCs, once thawed, yielded CD8+ T cells isolated by magnetic negative selection. The CDR3 runs 14 residues. Trimming stripped 0 bases from V and 2 bases from J, with 7 bases between. Germline CDR1 reads MNHEY; CDR2 reads SVGAGI. TCRdb's table, derived via immunoSEQ multiplex PCR, lists solely in-frame clones and lacks some. The profile covers about 9,300 clones, with approximately 91% appearing a single time and roughly 8.7% taken by the ten largest.

The receptor comes from a human donor with classical Hodgkin lymphoma. What was sequenced was CD8+ T cells from blood. This chain uses TRBV6-5 with TRBJ1-2; D remains ambiguous. DNA for the CDR3: TGTGCCAGCAGTTACTCTCCCGAAAACTATGGCTACACCTTC. It encodes CASSYSPENYGYTF.